These 3 T cell receptor beta chains originate from one sample sequenced in a study of response to subunit inactivated influenza vaccine. In TCRdb, the RT-PCR reads were re-called with MiXCR into one record per CDR3 protein. Of fewer than 600,000 distinct CDR3 sequences in the sample, approximately 7.3% are singletons; the top ten hold less than 15%. The starting material was PBMCs from blood, obtained 23 months after vaccination. These receptor sequences come from a man in his fifties or sixties who received an inactivated influenza vaccine.

This chain joins TRBV4-3 and TRBJ2-2; tentatively, D is TRBD1 or TRBD2 (6 bases each). The germline V gene encodes CDR1 LGHNA and CDR2 YSLEER. The ends were cut back, 1 base at V and 7 bases at J, with 16 bases in the middle. The length of the CDR3 is 16 residues. The CDR3 DNA reads as TGCGCCAGCAGCCAAGGGGGGTTACAGGGAGGCGGGGAGCTGTTTTTT. Its protein is CASSQGGLQGGGELFF.

The chain has TRBV15 and TRBJ1-1; D ambiguous. Looked up from germline, CDR1 is LNHNV and CDR2 is YYDKDF (reference sequence). Trimming shortened V by 0 bases and J by 7 bases, and 9 bases separated the two germline ends. This CDR3 has 13 amino acids. CDR3 sequence (DNA): TGTGCCACCAGCAGAGACCTGGGAGGTGAAGCTTTCTTT. Protein product: CATSRDLGGEAFF.

This clonotype was counted between two and nine times. The chain employs TRBV9 and TRBJ2-2; D call uncertain. Germline V lookup: CDR1 SGDLS, CDR2 YYNGEE. Between the trimmed V and J ends, which lost 0 bases and 6 bases, there was a span of 3 bases. The CDR3 is 12 amino acids. CDR3 amino acids: CASSVEAGELFF. The CDR3 DNA follows: TGTGCCAGCAGCGTAGAGGCCGGGGAGCTGTTTTTT.